A single sample is the source of the 23 T cell receptor beta chains below, sequenced in a study of cytomegalovirus exposure and HLA in healthy donors. The PCR ran on 60 Vbeta and 13 Jbeta primers. Assay: immunoSEQ multiplex PCR; the TCRdb copy retains only in-frame clones and omits some. This repertoire shows roughly 120,000 clones, roughly three fifths found once; its top ten account for just under 9.5%. Material for sequencing was PBMCs. All receptors come from a woman in her thirties or forties in good health and CMV-seropositive.

The chain recombines TRBV11-2 with TRBJ2-7; 7 bases map to TRBD1. This CDR3 has 14 amino acids. J was trimmed by 2 bases and V by 5 bases; bases with no gene match: 6. Per germline, CDR1 SGHAT and CDR2 FQNNGV. The CDR3 is CASSPDRVTYEQYF. For the CDR3, the DNA is TGTGCCAGCAGCCCCGACAGGGTCACCTACGAGCAGTACTTC.

The chain carries TRBV5-1 and TRBJ2-7, with 10 bases that match TRBD2. CDR1 is SGHRS, CDR2 YFSETQ, per germline. Losses at the gene ends were 5 bases for V and 3 bases for J; bases not matched to a gene: 2. The length of the CDR3 is 13 residues. The CDR3 DNA reads as TGCGCCAGCAGGCCTAGCGGGAGCTACGAGCAGTACTTC. It yields the protein CASRPSGSYEQYF.

This clone was seen a single time. The rearrangement links TRBV7-2 to TRBJ1-5, with D unclear. There are 12 residues in the CDR3. Trimming cost V 4 bases and J 4 bases, with 5 bases left between them. Germline CDR1 is SGHTA and CDR2 is FQGNSA. The CDR3 protein is CASSSPNQPQHF. CDR3 coding DNA: TGTGCCAGCAGCTCCCCTAATCAGCCCCAGCATTTT. Full variable domain (remainder filled in from reference TRBV7-2 and TRBJ1-5): GAGVSQSPSNKVTEKGKDVELRCDPISGHTALYWYRQSLGQGLEFLIYFQGNSAPDKSGLPSDRFSAERTGGSVSTLTIQRTQQEDSAVYLCASSSPNQPQHFGDGTRLSIL.

The chain is built from TRBV19 and TRBJ1-2; tentative D call: TRBD1 (6 bases). The CDR3 has 14 residues. Germline CDR1 reads LNHDA; CDR2 reads SQIVND (reference sequence). Trimming stripped 9 bases from V and 4 bases from J, with 18 bases between. This chain's CDR3 is CASARTAPGYGYTF. For the CDR3, the DNA is TGTGCCAGCGCCAGGACAGCGCCGGGCTATGGCTACACCTTC.

The rearrangement joins TRBV5-1 to TRBJ2-1; D might be TRBD1 (6 bases). The CDR3 contains 14 residues. Germline CDR1 and CDR2: SGHRS and YFSETQ. Trimming cost V 0 bases and J 5 bases, with 9 bases left between them. The CDR3 region has the DNA TGCGCCAGCAGCTTGGGGGACACTGACAATGAGCAGTTCTTC. Protein: CASSLGDTDNEQFF.

The rearrangement links TRBV29-1 to TRBJ2-7, with a tentative D call TRBD1 (6 bases). The germline gives CDR1 SQVTM, CDR2 ANQGSEA. V lost 7 bases, J lost 0 bases, and 10 bases lay in between. This CDR3 comprises 12 residues. CDR3 bases: TGCAGCGCAGGGGAAAGCTCCTACGAGCAGTACTTC. Protein sequence: CSAGESSYEQYF.

This clone was counted a few times. The chain joins TRBV9 to TRBJ1-1; no reliable D call. This CDR3 spans 13 amino acids. CDR1 is SGDLS and CDR2 is YYNGEE in the germline V gene. Trimming cost V 2 bases and J 5 bases, with 10 bases left between them. The CDR3 DNA reads as TGTGCCAGCAGCGTTGGAGGATGGACTGAAGCTTTCTTT. Translated, it gives CASSVGGWTEAFF.

The chain uses TRBV15 and TRBJ1-4; TRBD1 matches 9 bases. This CDR3 region has 18 residues. Germline-derived CDR1 and CDR2 are LNHNV and YYDKDF (reference sequence). With V trimmed by 3 bases and J by 4 bases, 12 bases remained unmatched. The CDR3 sequence is CATSSPNFGQGFNEKLFF. As DNA, the CDR3 is TGTGCCACCAGCAGTCCCAATTTCGGACAGGGGTTTAATGAAAAACTGTTTTTT.

The chain couples TRBV19 to TRBJ1-1; TRBD1 is a possible D gene (5 bases). CDR1 is LNHDA, CDR2 SQIVND, per germline (reference sequence). Trimming removed 9 bases at V and 5 bases at J, with 16 bases between. This CDR3 is 13 amino acids long. CDR3 region: CASRIAGGTEAFF. In DNA, the CDR3 is TGTGCCAGCCGAATAGCGGGGGGAACTGAAGCTTTCTTT.

This chain uses TRBV7-2 with TRBJ2-7; no reliable D call. CDR1 is SGHTA and CDR2 is FQGNSA in the germline V gene. The CDR3 is 14 amino acids. V lost 2 bases, J lost 3 bases, and 11 bases lay in between. CDR3 protein: CASSLSLTSYEQYF. CDR3 in DNA: TGTGCCAGCAGCTTATCTTTGACAAGCTACGAGCAGTACTTC.

This clone was detected a few times. The V call is TRBV5-6, the J call TRBJ1-6, with D perhaps TRBD1 (5 bases). Germline lookup yields CDR1 SGHDT and CDR2 YYEEEE. The CDR3 covers 15 residues. The V end was cut by 0 bases, the J end by 7 bases, with 11 bases between. CDR3 nucleotide sequence: TGTGCCAGCAGCTTGGGGCCAGGGCGGAATTCACCCCTCCACTTT. Translation gives CASSLGPGRNSPLHF.

This sequence joins TRBV29-1 and TRBJ1-1, with D possibly TRBD1 on 5 matching bases. In germline, CDR1 is SQVTM, CDR2 ANQGSEA. The CDR3 is made up of 13 amino acids. Trimming left V 6 bases short and J 5 bases short, with 16 bases between. The DNA for the CDR3 is TGCAGCGTCCTCACAGGTTCGAGGACTGAAGCTTTCTTT. Its translation is CSVLTGSRTEAFF.

Only one count was recorded for this clone. The chain couples TRBV4-3 to TRBJ1-2; D may be TRBD1 (6 bases). CDR3 length: 14 residues. With 0 bases removed from V and 8 bases from J, the gap between germline ends came to 13 bases. Germline V gene lookup returns CDR1 LGHNA and CDR2 YSLEER. DNA of the CDR3: TGCGCCAGCAGCCAAGATTCACAGGGTGAAGGCTACACCTTC. This encodes CASSQDSQGEGYTF.

V is TRBV6-1 and J is TRBJ2-2, with a tentative D call TRBD2 (5 bases). CDR1 and CDR2 (germline): MNHNS, SASEGT. Trimming left V 8 bases short and J 4 bases short, with 17 bases between. The CDR3 loop spans 15 amino acids. The CDR3 loop reads CASLYGRGSTGELFF. In nucleotides, the CDR3 is TGTGCCAGCTTATACGGACGGGGAAGCACCGGGGAGCTGTTTTTT.

The rearrangement links TRBV6-1 to TRBJ2-7; the D is unclear. V gave up 4 bases and J gave up 4 bases, with 8 bases separating them. The CDR3 is made up of 12 amino acids. CDR1 is MNHNS, CDR2 SASEGT, per germline. As DNA, the CDR3 is TGTGCCAGCAGTGCGTTGCTATACGAGCAGTACTTC. This codes for CASSALLYEQYF.

This clone was picked up a small number of times. This chain joins TRBV4-1 and TRBJ2-1; perhaps TRBD2 as D (6 bases). V lost 4 bases and J 2 bases, leaving 12 bases between the germline ends. Germline CDR1 reads MGHRA; CDR2 reads YSYEKL. The CDR3 spans 15 residues. The CDR3 loop reads CASSPGDHAYNEQFF. The DNA for the CDR3 is TGCGCCAGCAGCCCGGGGGACCACGCCTACAATGAGCAGTTCTTC.

This clone came up once. V is TRBV5-1 and J is TRBJ2-1; 10 bases line up with TRBD2. V lost 0 bases and J lost 6; bases outside the gene matches: 6. The germline V gene encodes CDR1 SGHRS and CDR2 YFSETQ. This CDR3 comprises 16 residues. The CDR3 spells CASSLELAGTRNEQFF. In DNA form, the CDR3 reads TGCGCCAGCAGCTTGGAACTAGCGGGAACTCGCAATGAGCAGTTCTTC.

This clone was detected only a few times. The chain carries TRBV19 and TRBJ2-7; TRBD2 might be the D (5 bases). With 5 bases removed from V and 5 bases from J, the gap between germline ends came to 10 bases. Germline V gene lookup returns CDR1 LNHDA and CDR2 SQIVND (reference sequence). This CDR3 is built from 12 residues. Here the CDR3 DNA reads TGTGCCAGTAGTTCAGCGGCCCACGAGCAGTACTTC. Translation: CASSSAAHEQYF. Supplemented by reference TRBV19 and TRBJ2-7, the full variable domain reads DGGITQSPKYLFRKEGQNVTLSCEQNLNHDAMYWYRQDPGQGLRLIYYSQIVNDFQKGDIAEGYSVSREKKESFPLTVTSAQKNPTAFYLCASSSAAHEQYFGPGTRLTVT.

This clone showed up just a few times. This rearrangement joins TRBV6-6 to TRBJ2-2, with 11 bases aligning to TRBD2. The junction had 4 bases not matched to a gene; V was cut back by 6 bases and J by 4 bases. This CDR3 spans 15 amino acids. Germline CDR1 and CDR2: MNHNY and SVGAGI (reference sequence). The CDR3 here is CASRASGRSTGELFF. The CDR3 DNA sequence: TGTGCCAGCAGGGCTAGCGGGAGGTCCACCGGGGAGCTGTTTTTT.

This clone has a handful of counts. The chain uses TRBV7-2 and TRBJ1-3; D may be TRBD1 (5 bases). With 1 base removed from V and 8 bases from J, the gap between germline ends came to 15 bases. Germline values: CDR1 SGHTA, CDR2 FQGNSA. CDR3 size: 15 residues. CDR3 coding DNA: TGTGCCAGCAGCTTAGGACTAGGGGATAGTTACACCATATATTTT. Translating it yields CASSLGLGDSYTIYF.

This sequence joins TRBV7-2 and TRBJ2-1; D is possibly TRBD2 (6 bases). The CDR3 is 13 amino acids. The V end was cut by 1 base, the J end by 15 bases, with 16 bases between. CDR1 and CDR2 (germline): SGHTA, FQGNSA. The CDR3 loop reads CASSLGGTYDPFF. The CDR3 nucleotides are TGTGCCAGCAGCTTAGGCGGGACCTACGATCCGTTCTTC.

The chain combines TRBV4-1 with TRBJ2-1; tentative D call: TRBD2 (6 bases). Germline V gene sequence: CDR1 MGHRA, CDR2 YSYEKL. The ends were cut back, 4 bases at V and 2 bases at J, with 12 bases in the middle. The CDR3 is 15 amino acids. For the CDR3, the DNA is TGCGCCAGCAGCCTGGGACTGTGGACCTACAATGAGCAGTTCTTC. It specifies CASSLGLWTYNEQFF.

The chain carries TRBV28 and TRBJ1-4; TRBD1 matches 8 bases. The length of the CDR3 is 15 residues. V gave up 3 bases and J gave up 5 bases; unmatched junction bases: 5. Germline values: CDR1 MDHEN, CDR2 SYDVKM. DNA for the CDR3: TGTGCCAGCAGTTTTTCAGGGGGCCGGAATGAAAAACTGTTTTTT. The encoded protein is CASSFSGGRNEKLFF.